Reported below is one T cell receptor (beta chain). What it binds is unknown. These data originate in a study of OX40 agonist ivuxolimab in advanced cancers. Across the whole study: Mean age about 60 years, range about 23 to 85; about 81% male. Study results and caveats: At 0.1 to 3.0 mg/kg, clonal expansion of CD4+ and CD8+ blood T cells had occurred by week 6.

The table came from immunoSEQ multiplex PCR; TCRdb's copy has only in-frame clones and leaves some out. The repertoire holds 55,000 to 60,000 clones, 80% to 85% seen once, with approximately 0.61% in the top ten. The germline CDR1 and CDR2 sequences are SGHRS and YFSETQ. This CDR3 region has 13 residues. The junction had 5 bases not matched to a gene; V was cut back by 5 bases and J by 6 bases. The source is an adult with an advanced solid tumor such as melanoma, head and neck, liver or kidney cancer. The chain employs TRBV5-1 and TRBJ2-4; 7 nucleotides match TRBD2. Here the sequenced sample was CD4+ or CD8+ T cells sorted from blood, taken in a trial of the OX40 agonist ivuxolimab. The CDR3 loop reads CASRAGEANIQYF. Here the CDR3 DNA reads TGCGCCAGCAGGGCGGGAGAGGCAAACATTCAGTACTTC.